Below, one T cell receptor (beta chain) is given with its context. Trimming took 4 bases from V and 7 from J; bases not matched to a gene: 11. Germline V gives CDR1 SGHTA, CDR2 FQGTGA. CDR3 length: 16 residues. This record belongs to a study of blood T cell repertoires in COVID-19. Study information: Spain, Italy and the United States supplied samples that represented acute and convalescent COVID-19. PBMCs, B-cell-depleted T cells, or T cells provided the cDNA or gDNA that made up the material.

Authors' analysis steps: For nucleated cells, counts were estimated from reference gene primer amplification. Sequencing was performed with immunoSEQ multiplex PCR; in TCRdb, only in-frame clones are kept and a portion is missing. V and J calls and clone size are as listed in that table; D and trimming were resolved from the DNA. The data show 300,000 to 400,000 clones, 70% to 90% seen once. The sample comprised peripheral blood. This TCR came from a woman in her forties or fifties who had recovered from COVID-19. The V and J genes are TRBV7-3 and TRBJ2-1; 9 nucleotides align to TRBD2. CDR3 sequence: CASSSRISGSGNEQFF. Here the CDR3 DNA reads TGTGCCAGCAGCTCTAGAATTAGCGGGAGTGGGAATGAGCAGTTCTTC.